This T cell receptor beta chain was observed in a study of blood T cell repertoires in COVID-19. Generated by immunoSEQ multiplex PCR, the TCRdb table keeps only in-frame clones and is missing some. The sample has a few hundred thousand clones; around nine tenths are singletons. Trimming pared 4 bases from V and 6 bases from J, leaving 12 bases between. CDR3 length: 13 residues. Germline V gene lookup returns CDR1 PRHDT and CDR2 FYEKMQ (reference sequence). Sequencing was done on a sample of peripheral blood. The V call is TRBV13, the J call TRBJ1-2; D is undetermined. This TCR was recovered from a man aged 55 to 69 with acute or convalescent COVID-19. CDR3: CASSSLWSDGYTF. Here the CDR3 DNA reads TGTGCCAGCAGCTCGCTGTGGAGCGATGGCTACACCTTC.